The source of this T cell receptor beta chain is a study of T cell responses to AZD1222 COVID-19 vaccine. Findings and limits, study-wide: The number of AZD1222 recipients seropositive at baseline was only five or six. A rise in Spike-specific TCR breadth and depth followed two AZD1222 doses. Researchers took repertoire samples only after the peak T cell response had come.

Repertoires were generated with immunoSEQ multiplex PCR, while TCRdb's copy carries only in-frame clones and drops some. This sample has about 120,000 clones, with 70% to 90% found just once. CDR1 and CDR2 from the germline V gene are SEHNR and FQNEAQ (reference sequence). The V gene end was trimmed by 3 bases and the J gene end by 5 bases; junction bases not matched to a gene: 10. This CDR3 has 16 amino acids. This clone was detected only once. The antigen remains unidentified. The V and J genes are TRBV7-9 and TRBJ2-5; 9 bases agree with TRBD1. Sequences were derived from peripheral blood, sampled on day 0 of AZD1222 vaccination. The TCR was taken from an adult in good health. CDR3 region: CASSFTGTGPKETQYF. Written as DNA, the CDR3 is TGTGCCAGCAGCTTTACCGGGACAGGGCCCAAGGAGACCCAGTACTTC.